The 2 T cell receptor beta chains below come from one sample, sequenced in a study of CD8 T cells in ankylosing spondylitis. MiXCR, applied by TCRdb to the 5' RACE reads, yields one record per CDR3 protein. The top ten hold 6.6% of the sample, which has roughly 200,000 distinct CDR3 sequences, approximately 24% seen once. What was sequenced was blood, either unsorted or a sorted T cell fraction (not recorded which). Receptors were obtained from a male donor with ankylosing spondylitis or in good health (not recorded which).

At least ten counts were recorded for this clonotype. The CDR3 sequence is CASSQDVSWGQFF. CDR3 nucleotides: TGTGCCAGCAGCCAAGACGTTAGTTGGGGGCAGTTCTTC. The gene calls are TRBV4-2 and TRBJ2-1; no reliable D call. This CDR3 region has 13 residues. Germline CDR1 LGHNA, CDR2 YNFKEQ. V gave up 0 bases and J gave up 12 bases, with 12 bases separating them.

This clonotype has just a few counts. The chain employs TRBV12-3 or TRBV12-4 and TRBJ2-7; D is perhaps TRBD1 (6 bases). Trimming cost V 6 bases and J 2 bases, with 14 bases left between them. This CDR3 has 14 residues. The CDR3 region has the DNA TGTGCCAGCAGCCACAGGGCGCTTCCCTACGAGCAGTACTTC. This gives the protein CASSHRALPYEQYF.